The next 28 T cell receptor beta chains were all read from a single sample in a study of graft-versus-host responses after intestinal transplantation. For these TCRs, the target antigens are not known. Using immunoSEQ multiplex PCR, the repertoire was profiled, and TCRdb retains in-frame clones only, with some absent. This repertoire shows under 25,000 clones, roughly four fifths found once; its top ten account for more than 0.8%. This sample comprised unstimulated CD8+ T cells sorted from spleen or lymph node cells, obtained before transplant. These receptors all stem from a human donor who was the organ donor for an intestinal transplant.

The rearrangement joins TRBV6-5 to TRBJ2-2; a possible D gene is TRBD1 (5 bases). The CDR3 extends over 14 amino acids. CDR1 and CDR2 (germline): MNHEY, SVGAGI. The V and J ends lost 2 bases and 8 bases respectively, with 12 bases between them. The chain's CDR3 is CASSYSPGLGELFF. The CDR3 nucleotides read TGTGCCAGCAGTTACAGCCCAGGGCTGGGGGAGCTGTTTTTT.

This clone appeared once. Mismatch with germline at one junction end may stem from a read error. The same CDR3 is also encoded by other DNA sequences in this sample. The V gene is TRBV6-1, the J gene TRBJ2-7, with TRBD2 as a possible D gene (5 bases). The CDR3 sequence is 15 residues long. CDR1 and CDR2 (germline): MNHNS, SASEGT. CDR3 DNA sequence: TGTGCCAGCAGTGATTGGGGAGTGGGATTGGACGAGCAGTACTTT. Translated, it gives CASSDWGVGLDEQYF.

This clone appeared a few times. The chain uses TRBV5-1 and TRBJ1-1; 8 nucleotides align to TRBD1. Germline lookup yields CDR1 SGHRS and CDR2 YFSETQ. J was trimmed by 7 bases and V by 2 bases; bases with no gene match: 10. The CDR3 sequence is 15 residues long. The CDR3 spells CASSLGTGGAVEAFF. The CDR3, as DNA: TGCGCCAGCAGCTTAGGGACAGGAGGGGCCGTTGAAGCTTTCTTT. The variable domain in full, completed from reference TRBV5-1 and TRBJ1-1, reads KAGVTQTPRYLIKTRGQQVTLSCSPISGHRSVSWYQQTPGQGLQFLFEYFSETQRNKGNFPGRFSGRQFSNSRSEMNVSTLELGDSALYLCASSLGTGGAVEAFFGQGTRLTVV.

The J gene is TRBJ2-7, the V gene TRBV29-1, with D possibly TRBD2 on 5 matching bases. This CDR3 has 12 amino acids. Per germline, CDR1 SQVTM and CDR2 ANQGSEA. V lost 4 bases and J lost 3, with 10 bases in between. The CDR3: CSVGGGGYEQYF. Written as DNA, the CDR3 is TGCAGCGTTGGCGGAGGAGGCTACGAGCAGTACTTC.

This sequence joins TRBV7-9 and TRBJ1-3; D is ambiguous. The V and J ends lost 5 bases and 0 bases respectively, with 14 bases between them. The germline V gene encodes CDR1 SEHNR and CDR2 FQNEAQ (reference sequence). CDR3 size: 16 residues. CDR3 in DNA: TGTGCCAGCAGCCCCTACCGGGCCAGCTCTGGAAACACCATATATTTT. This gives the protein CASSPYRASSGNTIYF.

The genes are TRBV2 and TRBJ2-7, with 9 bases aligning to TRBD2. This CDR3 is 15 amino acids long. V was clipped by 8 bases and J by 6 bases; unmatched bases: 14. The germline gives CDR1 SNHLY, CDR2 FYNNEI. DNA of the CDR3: TGTGCCAGCTATTCTTTAGCGGGAGAAGTTGGCGAGCAGTACTTC. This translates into CASYSLAGEVGEQYF.

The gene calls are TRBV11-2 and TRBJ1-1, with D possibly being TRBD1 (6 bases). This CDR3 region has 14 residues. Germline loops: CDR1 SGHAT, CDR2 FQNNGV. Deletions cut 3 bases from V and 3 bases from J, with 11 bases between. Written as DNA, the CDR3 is TGTGCCAGCAGCTTCGGGGGGCGGTACACTGAAGCTTTCTTT. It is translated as CASSFGGRYTEAFF.

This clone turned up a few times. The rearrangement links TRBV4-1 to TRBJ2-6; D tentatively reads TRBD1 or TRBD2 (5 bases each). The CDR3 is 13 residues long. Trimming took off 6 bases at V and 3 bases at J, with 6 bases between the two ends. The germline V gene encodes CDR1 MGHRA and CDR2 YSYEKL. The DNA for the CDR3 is TGCGCCAGCAGTGGGGGTGGGGCCAACGTCCTGACTTTC. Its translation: CASSGGGANVLTF.

CDR3 loop: CAWRRPGTGDTEAFF. The CDR3 bases are TGTGCCTGGAGGAGGCCCGGGACAGGGGACACTGAAGCTTTCTTT. The V call is TRBV30, the J call TRBJ1-1; TRBD1 matches at 10 bases. V dropped 3 bases and J dropped 3; count of bases not matched to a gene: 7. Germline CDR1 is GTSNPN and CDR2 is SVGIG (reference sequence). This CDR3 spans 15 amino acids. The full variable domain, rest sourced from reference TRBV30 and TRBJ1-1, is SQTIHQWPATLVQPVGSPLSLECTVEGTSNPNLYWYRQAAGRGLQLLFYSVGIGQISSEVPQNLSASRPQDRQFILSSKKLLLSDSGFYLCAWRRPGTGDTEAFFGQGTRLTVV.

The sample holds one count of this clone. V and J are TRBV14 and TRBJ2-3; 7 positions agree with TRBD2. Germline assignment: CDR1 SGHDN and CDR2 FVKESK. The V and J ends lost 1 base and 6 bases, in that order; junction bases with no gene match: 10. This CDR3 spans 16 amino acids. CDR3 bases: TGTGCCAGCAGCCAAGTTCGGTGGGAGGGCTTGGATACGCAGTATTTT. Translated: CASSQVRWEGLDTQYF.

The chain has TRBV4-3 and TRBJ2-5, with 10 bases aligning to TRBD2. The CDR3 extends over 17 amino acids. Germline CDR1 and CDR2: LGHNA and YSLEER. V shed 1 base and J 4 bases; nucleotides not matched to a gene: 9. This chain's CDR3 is CASSQGLAGAYRETQYF. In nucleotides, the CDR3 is TGCGCCAGCAGCCAAGGGCTAGCGGGGGCCTACCGAGAGACCCAGTACTTC.

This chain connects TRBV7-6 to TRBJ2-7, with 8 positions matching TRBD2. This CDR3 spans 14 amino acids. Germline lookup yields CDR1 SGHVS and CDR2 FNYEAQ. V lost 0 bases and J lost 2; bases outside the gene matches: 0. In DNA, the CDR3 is TGTGCCAGCAGCTTAGCTAGCGGGACCTACGAGCAGTACTTC. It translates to CASSLASGTYEQYF.

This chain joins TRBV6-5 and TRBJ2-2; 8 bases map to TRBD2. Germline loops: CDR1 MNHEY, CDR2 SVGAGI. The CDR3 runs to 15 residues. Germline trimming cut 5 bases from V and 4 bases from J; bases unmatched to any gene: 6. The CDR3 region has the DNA TGTGCCAGCAGTCTACGACTAGCGCCCACCGGGGAGCTGTTTTTT. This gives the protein CASSLRLAPTGELFF.

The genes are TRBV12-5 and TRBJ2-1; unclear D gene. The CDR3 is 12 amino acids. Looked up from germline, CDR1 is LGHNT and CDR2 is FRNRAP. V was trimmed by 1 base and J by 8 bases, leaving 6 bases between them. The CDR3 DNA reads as TGTGCTAGTGGTTTGGGCTCGGATGAGCAGTTCTTC. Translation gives CASGLGSDEQFF. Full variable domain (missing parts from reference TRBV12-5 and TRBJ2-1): DARVTQTPRHKVTEMGQEVTMRCQPILGHNTVFWYRQTMMQGLELLAYFRNRAPLDDSGMPKDRFSAEMPDATLATLKIQPSEPRDSAVYFCASGLGSDEQFFGPGTRLTVL.

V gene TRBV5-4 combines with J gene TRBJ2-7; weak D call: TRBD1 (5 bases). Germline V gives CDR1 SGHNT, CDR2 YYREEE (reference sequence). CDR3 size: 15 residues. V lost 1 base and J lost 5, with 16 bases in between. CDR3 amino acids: CASSLKPGLQNEQYF. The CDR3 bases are TGTGCCAGCAGCTTGAAGCCAGGGTTGCAGAACGAGCAGTACTTC.

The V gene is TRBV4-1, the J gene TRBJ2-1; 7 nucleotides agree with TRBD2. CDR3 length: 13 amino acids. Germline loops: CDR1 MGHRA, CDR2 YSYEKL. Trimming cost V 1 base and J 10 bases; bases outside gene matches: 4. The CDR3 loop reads CASSQGGLSEQFF. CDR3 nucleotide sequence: TGCGCCAGCAGCCAAGGGGGACTAAGCGAGCAGTTCTTC.

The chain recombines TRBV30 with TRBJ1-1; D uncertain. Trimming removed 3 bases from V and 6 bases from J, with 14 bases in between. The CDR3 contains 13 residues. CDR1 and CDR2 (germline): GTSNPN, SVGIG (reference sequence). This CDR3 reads CAWSVDGNAEAFF. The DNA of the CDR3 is TGTGCCTGGAGCGTGGACGGCAACGCTGAAGCTTTCTTT.

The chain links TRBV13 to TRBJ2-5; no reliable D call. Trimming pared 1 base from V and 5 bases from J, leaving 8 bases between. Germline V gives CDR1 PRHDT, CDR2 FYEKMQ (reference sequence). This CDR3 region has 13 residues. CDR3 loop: CASSLDDGETQYF. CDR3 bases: TGTGCCAGCAGCTTAGATGATGGGGAGACCCAGTACTTC.

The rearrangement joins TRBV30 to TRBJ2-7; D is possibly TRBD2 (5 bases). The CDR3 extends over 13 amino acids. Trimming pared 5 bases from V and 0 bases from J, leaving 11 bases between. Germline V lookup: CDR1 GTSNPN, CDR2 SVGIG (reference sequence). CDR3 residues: CAWGGLDSYEQYF. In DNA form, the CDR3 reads TGTGCCTGGGGAGGACTGGACTCCTACGAGCAGTACTTC. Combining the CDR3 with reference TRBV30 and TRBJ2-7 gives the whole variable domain SQTIHQWPATLVQPVGSPLSLECTVEGTSNPNLYWYRQAAGRGLQLLFYSVGIGQISSEVPQNLSASRPQDRQFILSSKKLLLSDSGFYLCAWGGLDSYEQYFGPGTRLTVT.

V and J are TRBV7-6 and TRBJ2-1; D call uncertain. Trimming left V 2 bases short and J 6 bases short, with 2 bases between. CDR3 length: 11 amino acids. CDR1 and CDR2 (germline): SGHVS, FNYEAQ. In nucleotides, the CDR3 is TGTGCCAGCAGCTTATCCAATGAGCAGTTCTTC. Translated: CASSLSNEQFF. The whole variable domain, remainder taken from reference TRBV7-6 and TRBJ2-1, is GAGVSQSPRYKVTKRGQDVALRCDPISGHVSLYWYRQALGQGPEFLTYFNYEAQQDKSGLPNDRFSAERPEGSISTLTIQRTEQRDSAMYRCASSLSNEQFFGPGTRLTVL.

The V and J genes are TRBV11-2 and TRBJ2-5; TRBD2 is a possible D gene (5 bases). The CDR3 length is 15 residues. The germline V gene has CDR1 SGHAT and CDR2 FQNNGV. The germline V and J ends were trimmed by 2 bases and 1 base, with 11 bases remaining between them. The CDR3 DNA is TGTGCCAGCAGCTTAAGAGACTATACCCAAGAGACCCAGTACTTC. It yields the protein CASSLRDYTQETQYF. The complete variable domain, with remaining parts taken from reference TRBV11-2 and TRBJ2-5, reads EAGVAQSPRYKIIEKRQSVAFWCNPISGHATLYWYQQILGQGPKLLIQFQNNGVVDDSQLPKDRFSAERLKGVDSTLKIQPAKLEDSAVYLCASSLRDYTQETQYFGPGTRLLVL.

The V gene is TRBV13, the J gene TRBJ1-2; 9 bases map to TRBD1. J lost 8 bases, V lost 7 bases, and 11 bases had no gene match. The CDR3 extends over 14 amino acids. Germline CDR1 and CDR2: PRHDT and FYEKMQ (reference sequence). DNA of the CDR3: TGTGCCAGCAAACCAAACACAGGGGGCAGAGGCTACACCTTC. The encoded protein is CASKPNTGGRGYTF.

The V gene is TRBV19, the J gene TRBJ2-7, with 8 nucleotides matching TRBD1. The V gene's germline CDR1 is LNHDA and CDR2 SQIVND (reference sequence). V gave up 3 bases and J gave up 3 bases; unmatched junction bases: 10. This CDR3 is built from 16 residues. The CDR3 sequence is CASSIGRTGRFYEQYF. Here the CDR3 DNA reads TGTGCCAGTAGTATCGGGCGGACAGGGCGTTTCTACGAGCAGTACTTC.

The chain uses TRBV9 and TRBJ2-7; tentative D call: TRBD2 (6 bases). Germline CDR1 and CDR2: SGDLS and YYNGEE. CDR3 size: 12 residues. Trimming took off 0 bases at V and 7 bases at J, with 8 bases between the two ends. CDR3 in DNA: TGTGCCAGCAGCGTAGACGGGGGTGAGCAGTACTTC. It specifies CASSVDGGEQYF.

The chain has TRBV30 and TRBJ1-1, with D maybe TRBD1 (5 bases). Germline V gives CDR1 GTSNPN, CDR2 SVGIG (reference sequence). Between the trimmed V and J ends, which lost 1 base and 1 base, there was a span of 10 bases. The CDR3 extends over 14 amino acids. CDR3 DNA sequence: TGTGCCTGGAGTGGTGGGGCAGGGAACACTGAAGCTTTCTTT. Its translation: CAWSGGAGNTEAFF.

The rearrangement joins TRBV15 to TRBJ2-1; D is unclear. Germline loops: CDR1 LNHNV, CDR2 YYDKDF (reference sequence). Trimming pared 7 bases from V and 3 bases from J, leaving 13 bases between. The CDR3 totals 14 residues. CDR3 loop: CATIDSSSYNEQFF. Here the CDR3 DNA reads TGTGCCACCATAGACTCCTCCAGCTACAATGAGCAGTTCTTC.

The CDR3 DNA reads TGTGCCAGCAGTTGGGGTTATTCAGGGGCTGAAGCTTTCTTT. Translation: CASSWGYSGAEAFF. This chain joins TRBV27 and TRBJ1-1; a weak D match, TRBD1 (6 bases). Germline CDR1 and CDR2: MNHEY and SMNVEV (reference sequence). V lost 4 bases, J lost 6 bases, and 15 bases lay in between. The CDR3 sequence is 14 residues long.

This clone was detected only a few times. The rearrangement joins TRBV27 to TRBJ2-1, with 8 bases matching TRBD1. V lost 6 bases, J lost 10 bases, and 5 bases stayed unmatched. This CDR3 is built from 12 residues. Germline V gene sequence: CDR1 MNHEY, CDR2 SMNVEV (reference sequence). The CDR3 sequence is CASRQGAREQFF. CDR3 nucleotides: TGTGCCAGCAGGCAGGGGGCGCGAGAGCAGTTCTTC.